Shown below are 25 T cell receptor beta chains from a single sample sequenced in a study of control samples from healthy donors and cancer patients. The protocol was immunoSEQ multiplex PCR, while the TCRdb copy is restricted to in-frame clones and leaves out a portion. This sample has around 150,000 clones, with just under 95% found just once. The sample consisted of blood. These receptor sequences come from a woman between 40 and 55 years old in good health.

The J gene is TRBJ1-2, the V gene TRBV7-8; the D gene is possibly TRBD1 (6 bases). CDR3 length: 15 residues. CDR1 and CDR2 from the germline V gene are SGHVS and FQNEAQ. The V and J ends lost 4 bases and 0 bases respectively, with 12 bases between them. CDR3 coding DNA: TGTGCCAGCAGCTATCAGGGGATGTCTAACTATGGCTACACCTTC. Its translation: CASSYQGMSNYGYTF.

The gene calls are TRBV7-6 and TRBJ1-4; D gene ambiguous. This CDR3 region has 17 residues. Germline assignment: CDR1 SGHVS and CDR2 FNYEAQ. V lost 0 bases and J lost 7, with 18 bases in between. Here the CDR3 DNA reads TGTGCCAGCAGCTTAGCGTCTTCAAGCTTGGCCGGTGAAAAACTGTTTTTT. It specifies CASSLASSSLAGEKLFF.

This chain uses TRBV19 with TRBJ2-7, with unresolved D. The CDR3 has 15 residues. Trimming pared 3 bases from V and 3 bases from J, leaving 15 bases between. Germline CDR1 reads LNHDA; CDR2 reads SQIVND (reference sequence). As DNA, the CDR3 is TGTGCCAGTAGTATGGGTGTTGGGATTGGCTACGAGCAGTACTTC. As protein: CASSMGVGIGYEQYF.

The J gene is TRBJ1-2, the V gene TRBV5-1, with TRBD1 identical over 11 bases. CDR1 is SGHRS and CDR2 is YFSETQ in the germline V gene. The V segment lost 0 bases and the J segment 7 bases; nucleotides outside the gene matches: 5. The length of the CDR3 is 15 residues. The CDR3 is CASSLAGQGAFGYTF. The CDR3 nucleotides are TGCGCCAGCAGCTTGGCCGGACAGGGGGCTTTTGGCTACACCTTC.

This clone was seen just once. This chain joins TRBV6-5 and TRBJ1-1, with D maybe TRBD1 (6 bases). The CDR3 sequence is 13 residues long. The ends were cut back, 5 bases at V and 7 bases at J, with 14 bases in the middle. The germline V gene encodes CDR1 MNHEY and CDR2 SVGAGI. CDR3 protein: CASSPGTLVEAFF. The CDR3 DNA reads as TGTGCCAGCAGTCCAGGGACACTCGTTGAAGCTTTCTTT.

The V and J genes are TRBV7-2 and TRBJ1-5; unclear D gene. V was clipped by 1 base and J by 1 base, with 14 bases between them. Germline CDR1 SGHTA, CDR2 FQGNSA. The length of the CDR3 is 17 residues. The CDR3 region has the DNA TGTGCCAGCAGCTTAGTCAGTGGTTGGGGAAGCAATCAGCCCCAGCATTTT. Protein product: CASSLVSGWGSNQPQHF.

The DNA for the CDR3 is TGTGCCAGCAGCTTGGCCGATTTCGTACGACGCGGGAGGGCTAATGAGCAGTTCTTC. It translates to CASSLADFVRRGRANEQFF. The V and J genes are TRBV5-4 and TRBJ2-1, with TRBD2 matching over 9 bases. This CDR3 contains 19 residues. V gave up 0 bases and J gave up 7 bases; unmatched junction bases: 17. The V gene's germline CDR1 is SGHNT and CDR2 YYREEE (reference sequence).

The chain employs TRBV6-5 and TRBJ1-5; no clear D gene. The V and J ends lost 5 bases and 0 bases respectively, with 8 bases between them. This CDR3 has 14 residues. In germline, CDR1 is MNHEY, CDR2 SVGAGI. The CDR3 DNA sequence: TGTGCCAGCAGTCTTGGGAATAGCAATCAGCCCCAGCATTTT. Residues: CASSLGNSNQPQHF.

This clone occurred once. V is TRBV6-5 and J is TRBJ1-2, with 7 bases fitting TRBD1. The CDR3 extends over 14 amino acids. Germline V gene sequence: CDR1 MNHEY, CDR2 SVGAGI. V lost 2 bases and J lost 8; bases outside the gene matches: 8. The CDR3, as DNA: TGTGCCAGCAGTTACGACAGGGAGCGGGGAGGCTACACCTTC. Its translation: CASSYDRERGGYTF.

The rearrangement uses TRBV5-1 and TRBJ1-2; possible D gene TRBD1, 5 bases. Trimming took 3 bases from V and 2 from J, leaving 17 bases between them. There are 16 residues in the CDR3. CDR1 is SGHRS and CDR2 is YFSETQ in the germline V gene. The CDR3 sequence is CASSWDSVGQNYGYTF. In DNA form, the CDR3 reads TGCGCCAGCAGCTGGGACTCAGTCGGGCAGAACTATGGCTACACCTTC.

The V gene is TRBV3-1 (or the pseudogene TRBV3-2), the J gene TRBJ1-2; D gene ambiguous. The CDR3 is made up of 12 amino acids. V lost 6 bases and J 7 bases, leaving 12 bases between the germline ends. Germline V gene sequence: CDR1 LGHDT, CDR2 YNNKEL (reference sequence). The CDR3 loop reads CASSPSKGGYTF. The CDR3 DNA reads TGTGCCAGCAGTCCGTCTAAGGGTGGCTACACCTTC.

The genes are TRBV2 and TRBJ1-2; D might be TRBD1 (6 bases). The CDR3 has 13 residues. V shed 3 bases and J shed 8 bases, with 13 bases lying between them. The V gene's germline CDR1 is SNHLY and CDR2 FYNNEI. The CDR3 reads CASSERPGDGYTF. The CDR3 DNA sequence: TGTGCCAGCAGTGAGAGGCCAGGGGACGGCTACACCTTC.

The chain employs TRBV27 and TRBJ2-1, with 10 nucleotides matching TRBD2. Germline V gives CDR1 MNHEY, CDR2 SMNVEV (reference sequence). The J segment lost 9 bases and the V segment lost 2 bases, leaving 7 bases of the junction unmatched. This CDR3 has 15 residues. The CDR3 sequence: CASSLGLAGESEQFF. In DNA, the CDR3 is TGTGCCAGCAGTTTAGGTCTAGCGGGAGAGAGTGAGCAGTTCTTC.

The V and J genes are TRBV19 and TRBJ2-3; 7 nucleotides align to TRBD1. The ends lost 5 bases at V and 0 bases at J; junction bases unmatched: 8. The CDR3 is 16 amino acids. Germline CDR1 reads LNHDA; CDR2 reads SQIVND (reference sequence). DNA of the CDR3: TGTGCCAGTAGTCGGGCTTGGGACAGAAGCACAGATACGCAGTATTTT. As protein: CASSRAWDRSTDTQYF.

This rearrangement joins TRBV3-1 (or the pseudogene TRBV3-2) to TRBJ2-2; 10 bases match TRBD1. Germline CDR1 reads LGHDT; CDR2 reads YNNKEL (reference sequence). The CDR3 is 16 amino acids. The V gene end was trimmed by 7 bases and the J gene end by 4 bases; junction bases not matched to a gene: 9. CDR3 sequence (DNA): TGTGCCAGCACACCGGGACAGGGGACCTTCACCGGGGAGCTGTTTTTT. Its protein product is CASTPGQGTFTGELFF.

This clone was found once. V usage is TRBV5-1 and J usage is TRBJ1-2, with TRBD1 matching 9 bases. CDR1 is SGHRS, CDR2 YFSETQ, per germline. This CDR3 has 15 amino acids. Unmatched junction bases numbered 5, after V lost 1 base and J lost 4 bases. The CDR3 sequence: CASSLSGTGSYGYTF. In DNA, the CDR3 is TGCGCCAGCAGCTTGTCCGGGACAGGGTCCTATGGCTACACCTTC.

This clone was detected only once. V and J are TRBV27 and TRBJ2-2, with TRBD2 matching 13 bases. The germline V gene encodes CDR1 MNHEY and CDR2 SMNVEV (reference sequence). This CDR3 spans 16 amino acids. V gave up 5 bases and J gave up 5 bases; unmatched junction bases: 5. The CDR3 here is CASSPGLAGETGELFF. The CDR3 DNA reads TGTGCCAGCAGTCCTGGACTAGCGGGAGAAACCGGGGAGCTGTTTTTT.

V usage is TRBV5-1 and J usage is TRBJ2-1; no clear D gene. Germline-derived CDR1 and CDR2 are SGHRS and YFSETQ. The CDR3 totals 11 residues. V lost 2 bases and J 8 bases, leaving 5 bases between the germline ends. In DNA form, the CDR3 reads TGCGCCAGCAGCTTCGACGATGAGCAGTTCTTC. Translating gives CASSFDDEQFF.

CDR3 DNA sequence: TGTGCCAGCAGTTACAGAAGCCGCGGGGGAACTGAAGCTTTCTTT. This gives the protein CASSYRSRGGTEAFF. V usage is TRBV6-6 and J usage is TRBJ1-1, with D maybe TRBD1 (5 bases). Trimming took 2 bases from V and 5 from J, leaving 15 bases between them. CDR3 length: 15 amino acids. Germline V gene lookup returns CDR1 MNHNY and CDR2 SVGAGI (reference sequence).

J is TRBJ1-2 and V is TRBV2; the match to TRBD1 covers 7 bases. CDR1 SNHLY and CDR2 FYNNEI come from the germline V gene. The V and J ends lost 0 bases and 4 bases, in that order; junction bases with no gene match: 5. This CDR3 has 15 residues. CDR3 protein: CASSEAPTGAYGYTF. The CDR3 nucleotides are TGTGCCAGCAGTGAAGCTCCTACAGGGGCCTATGGCTACACCTTC. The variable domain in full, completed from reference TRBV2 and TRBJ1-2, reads EPEVTQTPSHQVTQMGQEVILRCVPISNHLYFYWYRQILGQKVEFLVSFYNNEISEKSEIFDDQFSVERPDGSNFTLKIRSTKLEDSAMYFCASSEAPTGAYGYTFGSGTRLTVV.

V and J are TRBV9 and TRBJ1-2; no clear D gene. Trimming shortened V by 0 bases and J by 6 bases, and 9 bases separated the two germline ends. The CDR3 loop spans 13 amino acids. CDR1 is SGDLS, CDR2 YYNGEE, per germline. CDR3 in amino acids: CASSVGNQHGYTF. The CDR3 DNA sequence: TGTGCCAGCAGCGTAGGGAACCAACATGGCTACACCTTC.

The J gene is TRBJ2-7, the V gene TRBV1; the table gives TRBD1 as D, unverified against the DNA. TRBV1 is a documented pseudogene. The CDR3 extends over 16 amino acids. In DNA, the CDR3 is TGCACCAGCAGCCAAGATCCGGCAGGGGGCTTCCACGAGCAGTACTTC. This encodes CTSSQDPAGGFHEQYF.

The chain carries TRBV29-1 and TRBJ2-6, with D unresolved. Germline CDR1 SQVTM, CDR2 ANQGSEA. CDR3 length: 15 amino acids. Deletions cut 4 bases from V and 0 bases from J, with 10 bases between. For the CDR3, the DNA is TGCAGCGTTGGGGCAGGCAACTCTGGGGCCAACGTCCTGACTTTC. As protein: CSVGAGNSGANVLTF.

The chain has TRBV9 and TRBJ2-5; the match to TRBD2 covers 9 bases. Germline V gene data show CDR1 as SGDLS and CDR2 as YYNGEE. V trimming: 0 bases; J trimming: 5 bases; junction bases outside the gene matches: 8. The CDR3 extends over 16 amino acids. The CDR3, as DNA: TGTGCCAGCAGCGTAGATAGCGGGAGAGAGGGGGAGACCCAGTACTTC. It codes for CASSVDSGREGETQYF.

The CDR3 nucleotides read TGTGCCAGCAGCCCTAACGGGCTTAATATGGGCTACACCTTC. This codes for CASSPNGLNMGYTF. The chain has TRBV13 and TRBJ1-2; D uncertain. The ends were cut back, 5 bases at V and 8 bases at J, with 18 bases in the middle. This CDR3 spans 14 amino acids. Germline CDR1 and CDR2: PRHDT and FYEKMQ (reference sequence).